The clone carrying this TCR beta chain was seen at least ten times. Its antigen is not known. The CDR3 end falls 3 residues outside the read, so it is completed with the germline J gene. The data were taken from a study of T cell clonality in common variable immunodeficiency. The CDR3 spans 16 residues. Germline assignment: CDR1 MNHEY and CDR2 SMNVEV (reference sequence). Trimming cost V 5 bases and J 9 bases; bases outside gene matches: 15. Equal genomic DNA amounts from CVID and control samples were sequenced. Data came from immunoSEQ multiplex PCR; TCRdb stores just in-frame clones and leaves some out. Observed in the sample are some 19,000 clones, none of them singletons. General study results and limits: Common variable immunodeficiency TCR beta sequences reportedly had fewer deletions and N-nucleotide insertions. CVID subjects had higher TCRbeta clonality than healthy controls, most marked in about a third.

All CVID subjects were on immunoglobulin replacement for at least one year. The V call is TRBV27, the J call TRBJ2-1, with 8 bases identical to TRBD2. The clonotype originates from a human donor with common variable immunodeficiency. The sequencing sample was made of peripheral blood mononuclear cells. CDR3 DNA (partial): TGTGCCAGCAGTCCCACATTTTTAGCGGGAACCATTGAG. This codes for CASSPTFLAGTIE. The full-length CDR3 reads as CASSPTFLAGTIEQFF.